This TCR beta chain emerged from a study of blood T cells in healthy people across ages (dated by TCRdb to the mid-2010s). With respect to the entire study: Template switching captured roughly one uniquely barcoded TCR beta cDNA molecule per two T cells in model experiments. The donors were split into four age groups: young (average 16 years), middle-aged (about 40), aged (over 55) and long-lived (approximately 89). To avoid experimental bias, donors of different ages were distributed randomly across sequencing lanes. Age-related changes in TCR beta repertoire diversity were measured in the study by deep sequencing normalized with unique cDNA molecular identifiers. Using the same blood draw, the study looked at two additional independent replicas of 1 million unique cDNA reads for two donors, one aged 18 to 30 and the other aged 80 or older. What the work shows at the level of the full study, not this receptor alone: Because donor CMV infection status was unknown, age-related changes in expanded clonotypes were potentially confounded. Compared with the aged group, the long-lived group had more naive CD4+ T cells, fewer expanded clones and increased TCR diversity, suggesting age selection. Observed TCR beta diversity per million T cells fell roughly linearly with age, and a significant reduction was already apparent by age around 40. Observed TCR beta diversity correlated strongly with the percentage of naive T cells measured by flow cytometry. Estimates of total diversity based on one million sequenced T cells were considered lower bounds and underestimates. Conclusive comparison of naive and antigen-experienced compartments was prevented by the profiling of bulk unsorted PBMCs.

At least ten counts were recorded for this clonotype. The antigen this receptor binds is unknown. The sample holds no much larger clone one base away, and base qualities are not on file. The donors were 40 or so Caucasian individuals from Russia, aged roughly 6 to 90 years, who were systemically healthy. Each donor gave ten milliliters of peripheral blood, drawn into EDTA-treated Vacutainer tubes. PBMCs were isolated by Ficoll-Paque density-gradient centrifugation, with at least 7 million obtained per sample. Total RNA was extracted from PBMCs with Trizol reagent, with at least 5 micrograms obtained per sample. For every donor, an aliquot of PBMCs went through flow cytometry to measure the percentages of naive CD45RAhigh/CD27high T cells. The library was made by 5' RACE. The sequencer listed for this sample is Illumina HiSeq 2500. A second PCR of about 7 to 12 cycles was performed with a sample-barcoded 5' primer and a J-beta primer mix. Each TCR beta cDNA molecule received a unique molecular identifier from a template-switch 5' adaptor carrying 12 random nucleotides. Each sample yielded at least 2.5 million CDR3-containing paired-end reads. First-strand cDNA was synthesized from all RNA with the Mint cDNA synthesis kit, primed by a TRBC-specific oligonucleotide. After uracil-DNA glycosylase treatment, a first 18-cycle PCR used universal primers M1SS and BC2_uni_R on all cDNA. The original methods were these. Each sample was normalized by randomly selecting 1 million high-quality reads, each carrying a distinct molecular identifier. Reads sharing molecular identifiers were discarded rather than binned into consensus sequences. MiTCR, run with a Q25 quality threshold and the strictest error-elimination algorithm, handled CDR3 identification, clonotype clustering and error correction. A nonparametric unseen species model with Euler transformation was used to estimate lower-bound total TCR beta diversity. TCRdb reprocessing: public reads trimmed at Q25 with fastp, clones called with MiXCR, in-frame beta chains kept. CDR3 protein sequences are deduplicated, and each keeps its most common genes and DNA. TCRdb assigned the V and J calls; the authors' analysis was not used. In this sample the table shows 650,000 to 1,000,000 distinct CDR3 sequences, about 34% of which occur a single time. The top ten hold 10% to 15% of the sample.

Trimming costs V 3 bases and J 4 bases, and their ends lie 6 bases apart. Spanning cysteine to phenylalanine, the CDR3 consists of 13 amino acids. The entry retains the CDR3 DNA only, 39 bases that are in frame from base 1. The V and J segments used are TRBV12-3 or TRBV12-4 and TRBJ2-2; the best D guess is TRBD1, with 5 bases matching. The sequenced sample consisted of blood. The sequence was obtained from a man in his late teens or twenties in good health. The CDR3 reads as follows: CASSFRVTGELFF. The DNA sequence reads TGTGCCAGCAGTTTCAGGGTCACCGGGGAGCTGTTTTTT.